The 32 T cell receptor beta chains reported below all come from one sample, sequenced in a study of shared clonotypes between healthy human individuals. TCRdb's copy holds only in-frame clones and misses some; the assay was immunoSEQ multiplex PCR. The repertoire has over a million clones, around 97% of them found once; the top ten carry approximately 1.1%. The sample was naive CD4+ T cells sorted from blood. Documented subset: CD45RA+ positively selected. All receptors derive from a man under 40 in good health.

This chain links TRBV9 with TRBJ2-7; D is unclear. Germline-derived CDR1 and CDR2 are SGDLS and YYNGEE. CDR3 length: 13 residues. V was pared by 0 bases and J by 5 bases, with 9 bases between. In nucleotides, the CDR3 is TGTGCCAGCAGCGTAGCTTCCACTAACGAGCAGTACTTC. Translation: CASSVASTNEQYF.

The chain links TRBV7-9 to TRBJ2-7; 11 positions match TRBD2. The CDR3 covers 18 residues. V was pared by 2 bases and J by 3 bases, with 12 bases of the junction left unmatched. Germline V gives CDR1 SEHNR, CDR2 FQNEAQ (reference sequence). CDR3 nucleotides: TGTGCCAGCAGCTTACTAGCGGGAGGCCCCGATGGGAGCTACGAGCAGTACTTC. Protein product: CASSLLAGGPDGSYEQYF.

The V call is TRBV9, the J call TRBJ2-1; D assignment may be TRBD1 or TRBD2 (5 bases each). The CDR3 has 15 residues. CDR1 is SGDLS and CDR2 is YYNGEE in the germline V gene. Trimming stripped 1 base from V and 2 bases from J, with 10 bases between. In nucleotides, the CDR3 is TGTGCCAGCAGCGTAAGGGACGGAACCTACAATGAGCAGTTCTTC. This translates into CASSVRDGTYNEQFF. Full variable domain (outside the CDR3, taken from reference TRBV9 and TRBJ2-1): DSGVTQTPKHLITATGQRVTLRCSPRSGDLSVYWYQQSLDQGLQFLIQYYNGEERAKGNILERFSAQQFPDLHSELNLSSLELGDSALYFCASSVRDGTYNEQFFGPGTRLTVL.

V usage is TRBV10-3 and J usage is TRBJ2-2; no definite D call. The CDR3 has 14 residues. Germline lookup yields CDR1 ENHRY and CDR2 SYGVKD. V gave up 8 bases and J gave up 1 base, with 11 bases separating them. The CDR3: CAIRTEMNTGELFF. Written as DNA, the CDR3 is TGTGCCATCCGGACGGAAATGAACACCGGGGAGCTGTTTTTT.

CDR3 residues: CASSAAPRTNTDTQYF. In nucleotides, the CDR3 is TGTGCCAGCAGCGCGGCCCCTCGAACCAACACAGATACGCAGTATTTT. The gene calls are TRBV11-2 and TRBJ2-3; unclear D gene. Trimming removed 5 bases at V and 2 bases at J, with 17 bases between. Germline-derived CDR1 and CDR2 are SGHAT and FQNNGV. The CDR3 sequence is 16 residues long. The whole variable domain, filled in from reference TRBV11-2 and TRBJ2-3, reads EAGVAQSPRYKIIEKRQSVAFWCNPISGHATLYWYQQILGQGPKLLIQFQNNGVVDDSQLPKDRFSAERLKGVDSTLKIQPAKLEDSAVYLCASSAAPRTNTDTQYFGPGTRLTVL.

The rearrangement uses TRBV29-1 and TRBJ1-1; D uncertain. There are 15 residues in the CDR3. V lost 3 bases and J 3 bases, leaving 17 bases between the germline ends. Looked up from germline, CDR1 is SQVTM and CDR2 is ANQGSEA. The CDR3 is CSVDSFGFEDTEAFF. The DNA of the CDR3 is TGCAGCGTTGATAGTTTCGGTTTTGAAGACACTGAAGCTTTCTTT.

The DNA of the CDR3 is TGTGCCAGCAGCTTTCTCGGGGGCCGGTCCACCGGGGAGCTGTTTTTT. It codes for CASSFLGGRSTGELFF. The V gene is TRBV5-6, the J gene TRBJ2-2; D could derive from TRBD1 or TRBD2 (6 bases each). The germline V gene has CDR1 SGHDT and CDR2 YYEEEE. CDR3 size: 16 residues. Between the trimmed V and J ends, which lost 2 bases and 4 bases, there was a span of 15 bases.

The CDR3 reads CASSKGRGLAGGVFGYNEQFF. The CDR3 DNA follows: TGTGCCAGCAGTAAGGGGAGGGGACTAGCGGGAGGGGTGTTTGGGTACAATGAGCAGTTCTTC. V gene TRBV27 combines with J gene TRBJ2-1; TRBD2 matches at 16 bases. Per germline, CDR1 MNHEY and CDR2 SMNVEV (reference sequence). The CDR3 totals 21 residues. The J segment lost 4 bases and the V segment lost 5 bases, leaving 17 bases of the junction unmatched.

Remarks on this clone: Different DNA sequences within this sample yield the same CDR3. The chain uses TRBV19 and TRBJ1-1, with D uncertain. The V gene's germline CDR1 is LNHDA and CDR2 SQIVND (reference sequence). Trimming removed 3 bases from V and 8 bases from J, with 10 bases in between. The CDR3 consists of 12 residues. The CDR3 is CASSIRGGEAFF. As DNA, the CDR3 is TGTGCCAGTAGTATTCGGGGAGGGGAAGCTTTCTTT.

The rearrangement uses TRBV10-3 and TRBJ2-7; D gene unclear. In germline, CDR1 is ENHRY, CDR2 SYGVKD. V gave up 3 bases and J gave up 7 bases, with 10 bases separating them. The CDR3 sequence is 12 residues long. The CDR3 DNA follows: TGTGCCATCAGTGAACCAGAGAGGGAGCAGTACTTC. Protein: CAISEPEREQYF.

The chain joins TRBV6-5 to TRBJ2-7; D is perhaps TRBD2 (5 bases). V lost 5 bases to trimming and J lost 6 bases, with 11 bases between them. Germline loops: CDR1 MNHEY, CDR2 SVGAGI. This CDR3 has 12 amino acids. Here the CDR3 DNA reads TGTGCCAGCAGTCAAGGACTCACCGAGCAGTACTTC. Translating gives CASSQGLTEQYF.

The chain carries TRBV20-1 and TRBJ1-1; D is undetermined. Germline V gene data show CDR1 as DFQATT and CDR2 as SNEGSKA (reference sequence). The CDR3 is made up of 11 amino acids. V was cut by 3 bases and J by 9 bases, with 11 bases left in between. The chain's CDR3 is CSASSPPQAFF. Written as DNA, the CDR3 is TGCAGTGCTAGCTCCCCACCCCAAGCTTTCTTT.

The chain has TRBV7-3 and TRBJ2-3; possible D gene TRBD2, 5 bases. The CDR3 loop spans 16 amino acids. Trimming stripped 2 bases from V and 0 bases from J, with 12 bases between. Per germline, CDR1 SGHTA and CDR2 FQGTGA. Here the CDR3 DNA reads TGTGCCAGCAGCTTAGGAGGTAGCGTTAGCACAGATACGCAGTATTTT. Protein sequence: CASSLGGSVSTDTQYF. The variable domain in full, with the rest retrieved from reference TRBV7-3 and TRBJ2-3, is GAGVSQTPSNKVTEKGKYVELRCDPISGHTALYWYRQSLGQGPEFLIYFQGTGAADDSGLPNDRFFAVRPEGSVSTLKIQRTERGDSAVYLCASSLGGSVSTDTQYFGPGTRLTVL.

The chain is built from TRBV11-3 and TRBJ2-2; D ambiguous. The V end lost 6 bases, the J end lost 5 bases, and 10 bases lay between the germline ends. The germline V gene encodes CDR1 SGHNT and CDR2 YENEEA. There are 13 residues in the CDR3. The CDR3 sequence: CASSTNPTGELFF. The CDR3 DNA sequence: TGTGCCAGCAGTACTAACCCGACCGGGGAGCTGTTTTTT.

This chain joins TRBV2 and TRBJ1-4, with D maybe TRBD1 (5 bases). The germline V gene has CDR1 SNHLY and CDR2 FYNNEI. V was shortened by 2 bases and J by 7 bases, with 8 bases between the two germline ends. The CDR3 runs to 13 residues. The CDR3 here is CASSERDGEKLFF. The CDR3 bases are TGTGCCAGCAGTGAAAGGGACGGTGAAAAACTGTTTTTT.

V gene TRBV2 combines with J gene TRBJ1-1; D unclear. CDR1 is SNHLY, CDR2 FYNNEI, per germline. V was pared by 6 bases and J by 8 bases, with 13 bases between. This CDR3 is built from 12 residues. The CDR3 DNA follows: TGTGCCAGCAGGCCCCAAGTGGGGGAAGCTTTCTTT. It codes for CASRPQVGEAFF.

This chain connects TRBV27 to TRBJ2-7; D gene unclear. Germline loops: CDR1 MNHEY, CDR2 SMNVEV (reference sequence). CDR3 size: 15 residues. The V end was cut by 2 bases, the J end by 2 bases, with 13 bases between. This chain's CDR3 is CASSLMAGVPYEQYF. The CDR3 DNA is TGTGCCAGCAGTTTAATGGCTGGGGTACCCTACGAGCAGTACTTC.

This chain joins TRBV2 and TRBJ2-7; 11 bases agree with TRBD2. The trim removed 10 bases at V and 3 bases at J, leaving 8 bases unmatched. Germline CDR1 reads SNHLY; CDR2 reads FYNNEI. The CDR3 totals 14 residues. The CDR3 coding sequence is TGTGCCACCGATCGGACTAGCGGGCGCTACGAGCAGTACTTC. This codes for CATDRTSGRYEQYF. The full variable domain, in which reference TRBV2 and TRBJ2-7 provide the parts outside the CDR3, is EPEVTQTPSHQVTQMGQEVILRCVPISNHLYFYWYRQILGQKVEFLVSFYNNEISEKSEIFDDQFSVERPDGSNFTLKIRSTKLEDSAMYFCATDRTSGRYEQYFGPGTRLTVT.

In this sample, this clone turned up once. V and J are TRBV30 and TRBJ2-1; D not resolved. Germline lookup yields CDR1 GTSNPN and CDR2 SVGIG (reference sequence). CDR3 size: 13 residues. Trimming took off 0 bases at V and 3 bases at J, with 6 bases between the two ends. The CDR3 spells CAWSVNFYNEQFF. The CDR3 DNA reads TGTGCCTGGAGTGTAAACTTCTACAATGAGCAGTTCTTC.

A remark on this clone: Other DNA sequences within the sample encode an identical CDR3. The chain uses TRBV11-3 and TRBJ2-7; 11 bases are a match to TRBD1. This CDR3 is 15 amino acids long. Germline loops: CDR1 SGHNT, CDR2 YENEEA. The V and J ends lost 5 bases and 1 base, in that order; junction bases with no gene match: 4. The CDR3 loop reads CASSPGTGGSYEQYF. The CDR3 DNA reads as TGTGCCAGCAGCCCCGGGACAGGGGGGTCCTACGAGCAGTACTTC.

The chain has TRBV6-6 and TRBJ2-3, with D perhaps TRBD2 (6 bases). The CDR3 covers 16 residues. V dropped 2 bases and J dropped 4 bases, with 16 bases sitting between them. CDR1 and CDR2 (germline): MNHNY, SVGAGI (reference sequence). For the CDR3, the DNA is TGTGCCAGCAGTTACGGAGGTAGCGGCAGTTCAGATACGCAGTATTTT. This codes for CASSYGGSGSSDTQYF.

The gene calls are TRBV20-1 and TRBJ2-7; D possibly corresponds to TRBD1 (6 bases). Germline V gives CDR1 DFQATT, CDR2 SNEGSKA (reference sequence). CDR3 length equals 11 residues. The V end was cut by 2 bases, the J end by 8 bases, with 10 bases between. In DNA, the CDR3 is TGCAGTGCTAGACACAGGGAGAAGCAGTACTTC. Its translation: CSARHREKQYF.

V and J are TRBV14 and TRBJ2-7, with D possibly TRBD2 on 5 matching bases. Germline loops: CDR1 SGHDN, CDR2 FVKESK. The ends were cut back, 6 bases at V and 5 bases at J, with 14 bases in the middle. This CDR3 has 13 residues. The CDR3 protein is CASSRRGKDEQYF. In nucleotides, the CDR3 is TGTGCCAGCAGTCGTCGGGGTAAGGACGAGCAGTACTTC. Full variable domain (outside the CDR3, taken from reference TRBV14 and TRBJ2-7): EAGVTQFPSHSVIEKGQTVTLRCDPISGHDNLYWYRRVMGKEIKFLLHFVKESKQDESGMPNNRFLAERTGGTYSTLKVQPAELEDSGVYFCASSRRGKDEQYFGPGTRLTVT.

This clone was counted a single time. The junction shows a germline mismatch at one end, possibly a read error. The chain links TRBV27 to TRBJ2-1; no firm D call. The germline V gene encodes CDR1 MNHEY and CDR2 SMNVEV (reference sequence). The CDR3 covers 15 residues. Here the CDR3 DNA reads TGTGCCAGCAGTTCCTACACCCGGAAGTACACTGAGCAGTTCTTC. Amino acids: CASSSYTRKYTEQFF.

The CDR3 nucleotides read TGTGCCAGCAGTCCCCACCCAGGGGGATTGGAGACCCAGTACTTC. This sequence encodes CASSPHPGGLETQYF. The genes are TRBV28 and TRBJ2-5, with 7 bases identical to TRBD1. The length of the CDR3 is 15 residues. V dropped 5 bases and J dropped 5; count of bases not matched to a gene: 11. CDR1 is MDHEN and CDR2 is SYDVKM in the germline V gene.

This chain joins TRBV5-5 and TRBJ2-7; TRBD1 aligns across 9 bases. Germline V gene lookup returns CDR1 SGHKS and CDR2 YYEKEE (reference sequence). The J segment lost 2 bases and the V segment lost 1 base, leaving 4 bases of the junction unmatched. This CDR3 is 15 amino acids long. The CDR3 DNA reads TGTGCCAGCAGCTTGTCCGGGACAGGGCCCTACGAGCAGTACTTC. Protein: CASSLSGTGPYEQYF.

This clone was detected once. This rearrangement joins TRBV29-1 to TRBJ2-1; 8 nucleotides agree with TRBD2. J lost 2 bases, V lost 4 bases, and 13 bases had no gene match. The CDR3 is 17 residues long. CDR1 is SQVTM and CDR2 is ANQGSEA in the germline V gene. This CDR3 reads CSVGPPVGTRAYNEQFF. CDR3 coding DNA: TGCAGCGTTGGCCCTCCGGTTGGGACTAGAGCCTACAATGAGCAGTTCTTC.

The V and J genes are TRBV7-3 and TRBJ2-5; possible D gene TRBD2, 7 bases. Germline V lookup: CDR1 SGHTA, CDR2 FQGTGA. V gave up 5 bases and J gave up 4 bases, with 14 bases separating them. This CDR3 region has 14 residues. The CDR3 sequence: CASSPRGGGETQYF. The CDR3 region has the DNA TGTGCCAGCAGCCCCAGGGGCGGGGGAGAGACCCAGTACTTC.

The V call is TRBV29-1, the J call TRBJ2-7; D may be TRBD1 (7 bases). Germline CDR1 reads SQVTM; CDR2 reads ANQGSEA. The V gene lost 3 bases and the J gene lost 6 bases, with 15 bases spanning the gap. The CDR3 extends over 13 amino acids. The CDR3 loop reads CSVDVGGGFEQYF. The CDR3 bases are TGCAGCGTTGATGTTGGAGGGGGCTTCGAGCAGTACTTC.

For this clone: Other nucleotide sequences from this sample produce the same CDR3. This rearrangement joins TRBV7-6 to TRBJ2-7, with TRBD2 matching 11 bases. The junction had 2 bases not matched to a gene; V was cut back by 1 base and J by 0 bases. Germline V gives CDR1 SGHVS, CDR2 FNYEAQ. This CDR3 has 16 residues. The CDR3: CASSLGGTSGSYEQYF. Written as DNA, the CDR3 is TGTGCCAGCAGCTTAGGCGGGACTAGCGGCTCCTACGAGCAGTACTTC.

This clone has a single count. The chain is built from TRBV9 and TRBJ2-7, with TRBD1 matching over 8 bases. The CDR3 runs to 15 residues. V trimming: 3 bases; J trimming: 2 bases; junction bases outside the gene matches: 7. Germline V lookup: CDR1 SGDLS, CDR2 YYNGEE. The DNA of the CDR3 is TGTGCCAGCAGCGCGACAGGGGCCATCGCCTACGAGCAGTACTTC. Translating it yields CASSATGAIAYEQYF.

About this clone: The sample has other DNA sequences that encode this CDR3 too. The V gene is TRBV19, the J gene TRBJ2-5, with D possibly being TRBD2 (5 bases). The CDR3 has 11 residues. Germline assignment: CDR1 LNHDA and CDR2 SQIVND (reference sequence). V lost 4 bases and J lost 5, with 5 bases in between. In DNA form, the CDR3 reads TGTGCCAGTAGTAGAGGGGAGACCCAGTACTTC. It encodes CASSRGETQYF.